This T cell receptor (beta chain) was recorded in a study of cytomegalovirus exposure and HLA in healthy donors. The overall study: The same platform used for the roughly 610 first-cohort repertoires was also used for the 100 to 150 validation repertoires, as a later analysis reported. Study findings and constraints: Across donors, most TCRs were seen rarely, yet some public ones were widespread. First-cohort TCR clusters were later found to tend to co-occur in the roughly 110 validation repertoires. The study flagged 150 to 200 TCR beta chains as cytomegalovirus-associated.

Per the germline V gene, CDR1 is MNHEY and CDR2 is SMNVEV (reference sequence). The CDR3 totals 14 residues. V was pared by 3 bases and J by 8 bases, with 9 bases of the junction left unmatched. This clone has just one count. What it binds is unknown. Data came from immunoSEQ multiplex PCR; TCRdb stores just in-frame clones and leaves some out. The sample lists approximately 65,000 clones, approximately 94% seen once, with more than 1% in the top ten. Sequencing was performed on PBMCs. This chain uses TRBV27 with TRBJ1-1, with 7 bases that match TRBD1. This TCR was sampled from a woman younger than 30 in good health and CMV-seronegative. CDR3 in amino acids: CASSFLGGAGEAFF. The CDR3 DNA reads as TGTGCCAGCAGTTTTCTAGGGGGCGCAGGGGAAGCTTTCTTT.